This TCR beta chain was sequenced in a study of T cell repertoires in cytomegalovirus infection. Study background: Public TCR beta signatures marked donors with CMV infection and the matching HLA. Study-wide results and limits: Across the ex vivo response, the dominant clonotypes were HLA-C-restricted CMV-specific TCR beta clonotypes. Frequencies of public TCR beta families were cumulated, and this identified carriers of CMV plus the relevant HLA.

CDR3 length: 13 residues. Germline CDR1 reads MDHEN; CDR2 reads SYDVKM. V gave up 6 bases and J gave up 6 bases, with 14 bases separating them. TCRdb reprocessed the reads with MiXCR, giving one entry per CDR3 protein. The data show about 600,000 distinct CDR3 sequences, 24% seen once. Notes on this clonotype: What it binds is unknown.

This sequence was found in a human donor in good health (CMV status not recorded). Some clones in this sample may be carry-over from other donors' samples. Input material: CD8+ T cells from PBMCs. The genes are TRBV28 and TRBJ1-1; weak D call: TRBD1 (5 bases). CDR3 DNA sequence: TGTGCCAGCAGCCCCCGGGGACCCCCTGAAGCTTTCTTT. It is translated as CASSPRGPPEAFF.